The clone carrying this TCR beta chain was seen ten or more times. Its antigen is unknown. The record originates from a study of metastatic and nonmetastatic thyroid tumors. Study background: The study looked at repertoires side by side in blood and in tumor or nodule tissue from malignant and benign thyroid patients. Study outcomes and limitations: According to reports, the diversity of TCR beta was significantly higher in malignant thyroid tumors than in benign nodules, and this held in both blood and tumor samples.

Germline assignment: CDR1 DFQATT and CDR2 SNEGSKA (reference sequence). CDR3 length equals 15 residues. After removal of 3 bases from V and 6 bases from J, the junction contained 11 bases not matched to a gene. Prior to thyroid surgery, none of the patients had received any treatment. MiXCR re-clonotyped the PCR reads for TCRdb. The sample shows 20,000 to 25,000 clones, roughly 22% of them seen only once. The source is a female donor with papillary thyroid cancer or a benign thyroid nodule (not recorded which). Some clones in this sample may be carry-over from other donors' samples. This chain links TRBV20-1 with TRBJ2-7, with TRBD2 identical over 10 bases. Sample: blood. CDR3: CSASRAVAGGGEQYF. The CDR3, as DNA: TGCAGTGCTAGCCGGGCCGTAGCGGGAGGAGGCGAGCAGTACTTC.